These 32 T cell receptor beta chains originate from one sample sequenced in a study of post-analysis software for immune sequencing data. Unique molecular identifiers had been added to the TCR beta cDNA libraries. TCRdb re-called the PCR reads with MiXCR, one entry per CDR3 protein. This table has about 430,000 distinct CDR3 sequences, about 39% appearing once. Antigens for these TCRs are unknown. Regarding the study as a whole: Four to six TRBV segments (TRBV5-6, TRBV5-1 and TRBV20-1 among them) occurred more frequently in patients than in controls.

Specimen: blood. Receptors originate from a girl aged 2 to 10 with multiple sclerosis.

The chain is built from TRBV27 and TRBJ2-3; a possible D gene is TRBD2 (5 bases). With 6 bases removed from V and 0 bases from J, the gap between germline ends came to 13 bases. Germline values: CDR1 MNHEY, CDR2 SMNVEV (reference sequence). This CDR3 comprises 15 residues. The CDR3 loop reads CASSRRRGSTDTQYF. The CDR3, as DNA: TGTGCCAGCAGCCGTAGACGGGGTAGCACAGATACGCAGTATTTT.

The chain joins TRBV5-1 to TRBJ2-1; a weak D match, TRBD2 (6 bases). Germline CDR1 is SGHRS and CDR2 is YFSETQ. CDR3 size: 16 residues. V lost 4 bases to trimming and J lost 3 bases, with 17 bases between them. CDR3: CASSPIPGTLYNEQFF. CDR3 nucleotides: TGCGCCAGCAGCCCCATCCCCGGGACTCTCTACAATGAGCAGTTCTTC.

The chain employs TRBV11-1 and TRBJ2-1, with 7 bases identical to TRBD2. This CDR3 contains 19 residues. Trimming removed 0 bases from V and 4 bases from J; junction bases left unmatched: 15. Germline CDR1 and CDR2: SGHAT and FQDESV (reference sequence). The CDR3, as DNA: TGTGCCAGCAGCTTAGCAAGCCTAGCGGAGAAGTTGGGATACAATGAGCAGTTCTTC. This translates into CASSLASLAEKLGYNEQFF.

The CDR3 loop reads CASSESMWPGNTEAFF. The CDR3 nucleotides read TGCGCCAGCAGTGAGTCTATGTGGCCCGGGAACACTGAAGCTTTCTTT. The chain has TRBV10-2 and TRBJ1-1; D is ambiguous. CDR3 length: 16 residues. The germline gives CDR1 WSHSY, CDR2 SAAADI. Trimming took off 0 bases at V and 1 base at J, with 12 bases between the two ends.

V is TRBV20-1 and J is TRBJ2-7; possible D gene TRBD1, 5 bases. CDR3 size: 14 residues. V lost 3 bases and J lost 3, with 15 bases in between. Germline V gene lookup returns CDR1 DFQATT and CDR2 SNEGSKA (reference sequence). The CDR3 DNA sequence: TGCAGTGCTAGTGGGGCTTCCCATCTCTACGAGCAGTACTTC. Protein: CSASGASHLYEQYF.

This clonotype was observed a handful of times. The CDR3 DNA is TGTGCCAGCAGCGTCGGACTAGCGGGATCCCCCCGTGGCTCCTACAATGAGCAGTTCTTC. As protein: CASSVGLAGSPRGSYNEQFF. The chain recombines TRBV9 with TRBJ2-1; TRBD2 agrees at 12 bases. CDR3 length equals 20 residues. In germline, CDR1 is SGDLS, CDR2 YYNGEE. V was pared by 2 bases and J by 0 bases, with 12 bases of the junction left unmatched. Variable domain in full (rest from reference TRBV9 and TRBJ2-1): DSGVTQTPKHLITATGQRVTLRCSPRSGDLSVYWYQQSLDQGLQFLIQYYNGEERAKGNILERFSAQQFPDLHSELNLSSLELGDSALYFCASSVGLAGSPRGSYNEQFFGPGTRLTVL.

This chain uses TRBV20-1 with TRBJ2-3; 10 nucleotides agree with TRBD2. V lost 6 bases and J lost 5; bases outside the gene matches: 17. The CDR3 consists of 17 residues. CDR1 is DFQATT, CDR2 SNEGSKA, per germline (reference sequence). CDR3 protein: CSAQTRKRGGRGDTQYF. The CDR3 DNA reads as TGCAGTGCGCAAACCCGGAAGCGGGGGGGTAGGGGAGATACGCAGTATTTT.

The V and J genes are TRBV11-2 and TRBJ2-1; 7 nucleotides agree with TRBD1. Germline CDR1 reads SGHAT; CDR2 reads FQNNGV. The V segment lost 3 bases and the J segment 0 bases; nucleotides outside the gene matches: 5. The CDR3 has 16 residues. The CDR3 sequence: CASSFTGQSSYNEQFF. The CDR3 region has the DNA TGTGCCAGCAGCTTCACGGGACAGAGCTCCTACAATGAGCAGTTCTTC.

About this clonotype: Sequence at one end of the junction differs from germline and may be a read error. The CDR3: CASSKGSGANVRTF. CDR3 sequence (DNA): TGCGCCAGCAGTAAGGGATCTGGGGCCAACGTCCGGACTTTC. The chain has TRBV5-1 and TRBJ2-6; D might be TRBD1 (5 bases). The CDR3 has 14 amino acids. Germline CDR1 and CDR2: SGHRS and YFSETQ.

This clonotype was seen only a few times. The chain is built from TRBV7-9 and TRBJ1-5; D not certain. V lost 3 bases and J lost 4, with 7 bases in between. Germline loops: CDR1 SEHNR, CDR2 FQNEAQ (reference sequence). The CDR3 sequence is 13 residues long. This CDR3 reads CASSFYRNQPQHF. The CDR3 coding sequence is TGTGCCAGCAGCTTTTATAGAAATCAGCCCCAGCATTTT.

The V call is TRBV6-5, the J call TRBJ2-1, with 10 bases fitting TRBD2. Germline CDR1 is MNHEY and CDR2 is SVGAGI. This CDR3 comprises 20 residues. V was clipped by 4 bases and J by 0 bases; unmatched bases: 15. The CDR3 DNA sequence: TGTGCCAGCAGTTCAGGCCGGGGTAGCGGGGGGTTAAGCTCCTACAATGAGCAGTTCTTC. Its translation is CASSSGRGSGGLSSYNEQFF.

The chain combines TRBV4-1 with TRBJ1-5; D gene unclear. V was pared by 0 bases and J by 3 bases, with 9 bases between. The CDR3 is 15 residues long. Germline V gene lookup returns CDR1 MGHRA and CDR2 YSYEKL. The CDR3 region is CASSQEELVNQPQHF. The DNA of the CDR3 is TGCGCCAGCAGCCAAGAAGAACTAGTCAATCAGCCCCAGCATTTT.

This clonotype has only a few counts. The V call is TRBV18, the J call TRBJ1-5; D not certain. Trimming took 4 bases from V and 0 from J, leaving 10 bases between them. This CDR3 is built from 15 residues. The germline V gene encodes CDR1 KGHSH and CDR2 LQKENI. CDR3 sequence (DNA): TGTGCCAGCTCACGCCGGGCCGATAGCAATCAGCCCCAGCATTTT. Its translation is CASSRRADSNQPQHF.

V usage is TRBV20-1 and J usage is TRBJ2-3, with D perhaps given as TRBD1 or TRBD2 (5 bases each). V shed 0 bases and J shed 0 bases, with 16 bases lying between them. Germline V gives CDR1 DFQATT, CDR2 SNEGSKA (reference sequence). CDR3 length: 17 residues. Written as DNA, the CDR3 is TGCAGTGCTAGAGATTTCGTTCGGGGACCCAGCACAGATACGCAGTATTTT. This codes for CSARDFVRGPSTDTQYF.

This chain links TRBV28 with TRBJ2-4; D is undetermined. Trimming cost V 5 bases and J 8 bases, with 22 bases left between them. Germline V CDR1 and CDR2: MDHEN, SYDVKM. The CDR3 is 16 amino acids. The CDR3 reads CASSTRLRRVCDIQYF. The DNA of the CDR3 is TGTGCCAGCAGTACCCGACTCCGGAGAGTTTGCGACATTCAGTACTTC.

The J gene is TRBJ1-1, the V gene TRBV2; TRBD1 might be the D (5 bases). V lost 9 bases and J lost 10, with 15 bases in between. This CDR3 region has 11 residues. The V gene's germline CDR1 is SNHLY and CDR2 FYNNEI. The CDR3 protein is CASRWGGAAFF. In DNA, the CDR3 is TGTGCCAGTAGATGGGGGGGTGCAGCTTTCTTT.

J is TRBJ1-1 and V is TRBV12-3 or TRBV12-4; D is unclear. This CDR3 comprises 14 residues. The V and J ends lost 1 base and 0 bases respectively, with 6 bases between them. The CDR3 here is CASSLDGMNTEAFF. In DNA form, the CDR3 reads TGTGCCAGCAGTTTAGACGGAATGAACACTGAAGCTTTCTTT.

This chain links TRBV2 with TRBJ2-7, with D possibly matching TRBD1 (6 bases). V was pared by 6 bases and J by 0 bases, with 12 bases between. CDR1 and CDR2 from the germline V gene are SNHLY and FYNNEI. CDR3 length: 14 residues. CDR3 amino acids: CASRGQYSSYEQYF. The DNA for the CDR3 is TGTGCCAGCAGAGGACAGTACAGCTCCTACGAGCAGTACTTC.

This rearrangement joins TRBV4-2 to TRBJ2-3, with 15 bases aligning to TRBD2. The V gene's germline CDR1 is LGHNA and CDR2 YNFKEQ. Trimming removed 4 bases from V and 5 bases from J; junction bases left unmatched: 4. This CDR3 is 16 amino acids long. This CDR3 reads CASSLEGLAGGDTQYF. The CDR3 DNA sequence: TGTGCCAGCAGCCTCGAGGGACTAGCGGGAGGAGATACGCAGTATTTT.

This clonotype turned up a few times. The chain uses TRBV12-3 or TRBV12-4 and TRBJ1-4; 10 positions agree with TRBD1. V lost 7 bases and J lost 1; bases outside the gene matches: 3. This CDR3 comprises 15 residues. CDR3 loop: CASTRTGGTNEKLFF. CDR3 DNA sequence: TGTGCCAGCACCCGGACAGGGGGAACTAATGAAAAACTGTTTTTT.

The chain combines TRBV20-1 with TRBJ2-7, with a tentative D call TRBD2 (5 bases). V shed 6 bases and J shed 0 bases, with 12 bases lying between them. The CDR3 extends over 13 amino acids. CDR1 is DFQATT and CDR2 is SNEGSKA in the germline V gene (reference sequence). DNA of the CDR3: TGCAGTGCCCAACGGGAAAACTCCTACGAGCAGTACTTC. Translated, it gives CSAQRENSYEQYF.

V gene TRBV12-3 or TRBV12-4 combines with J gene TRBJ2-3; 8 bases match TRBD1. Trimming took 4 bases from V and 3 from J; bases not matched to a gene: 6. The CDR3 is 15 amino acids. The DNA for the CDR3 is TGTGCCAGCAGTTACAGGGGGATCGGGACAGATACGCAGTATTTT. Residues: CASSYRGIGTDTQYF.

The chain links TRBV6-5 to TRBJ1-5; D gene ambiguous. Trimming shortened V by 0 bases and J by 6 bases, and 9 bases separated the two germline ends. CDR3 length: 14 residues. CDR1 and CDR2 from the germline V gene are MNHEY and SVGAGI. In DNA, the CDR3 is TGTGCCAGCAGTTACTCTCCAATCAGTCAGCCCCAGCATTTT. This translates into CASSYSPISQPQHF.

This clonotype was counted only a few times. The genes are TRBV25-1 and TRBJ2-1; 7 nucleotides line up with TRBD2. The CDR3 consists of 14 residues. The V gene end was trimmed by 7 bases and the J gene end by 4 bases; junction bases not matched to a gene: 7. Germline values: CDR1 MGHDK, CDR2 SYGVNS. CDR3 coding DNA: TGTGCCAGCACAGAAGCGGGACCATACAATGAGCAGTTCTTC. Its protein is CASTEAGPYNEQFF.

Details on this clonotype: A junction boundary mismatches the germline segment, possibly from a read error. The chain employs TRBV12-3 or TRBV12-4 and TRBJ1-5, with D unresolved. There are 15 residues in the CDR3. Here the CDR3 reads CASSVNAGFNRPQHF. DNA for the CDR3: TGTGCCAGCAGCGTGAACGCCGGCTTCAATCGGCCCCAGCATTTT.

This clonotype was detected only a few times. The chain employs TRBV30 and TRBJ2-5; weak D call: TRBD2 (5 bases). Near its end, the DNA agrees better with TRBJ2-7, so the J call may be wrong. CDR3 length: 13 residues. Germline CDR1 GTSNPN, CDR2 SVGIG (reference sequence). The CDR3, as DNA: TGTGCCTGGAGAACGCGCAGGAGGAACGAGCAGTACTTC. Residues: CAWRTRRRNEQYF.

The sample holds a few counts of this clonotype. The CDR3 sequence is CASTQPGQEETQYF. The CDR3 DNA follows: TGTGCCAGCACTCAACCGGGACAAGAAGAGACCCAGTACTTC. The genes are TRBV28 and TRBJ2-5; D may be TRBD1 (6 bases). The germline V gene has CDR1 MDHEN and CDR2 SYDVKM. CDR3 length equals 14 residues. Trimming removed 7 bases at V and 3 bases at J, with 15 bases between.

In this sample, this clonotype turned up a few times. V and J are TRBV20-1 and TRBJ2-7, with 9 bases aligning to TRBD1. The junction had 2 bases not matched to a gene; V was cut back by 0 bases and J by 2 bases. The CDR3 is made up of 14 amino acids. Germline CDR1 DFQATT, CDR2 SNEGSKA (reference sequence). The CDR3 bases are TGCAGTGCTAGAGATGGGACAGGGACCTACGAGCAGTACTTC. Encoded protein: CSARDGTGTYEQYF.

This clonotype was observed a handful of times. The rearrangement joins TRBV6-5 to TRBJ1-1, with D possibly TRBD1 on 5 matching bases. The germline V gene encodes CDR1 MNHEY and CDR2 SVGAGI. V gave up 5 bases and J gave up 7 bases, with 20 bases separating them. CDR3 length equals 15 residues. The CDR3 region is CASSPSGRATVEAFF. CDR3 coding DNA: TGTGCCAGCAGTCCTTCGGGCAGGGCTACCGTTGAAGCTTTCTTT.

This clonotype was picked up a small number of times. The rearrangement joins TRBV10-3 to TRBJ2-1, with 16 bases lining up with TRBD2. The CDR3 covers 18 residues. V trimming: 6 bases; J trimming: 2 bases; junction bases outside the gene matches: 7. The germline gives CDR1 ENHRY, CDR2 SYGVKD. Here the CDR3 reads CAISGTSGRAAPYNEQFF. The CDR3 DNA sequence: TGTGCCATCAGCGGGACTAGCGGGAGGGCCGCCCCCTACAATGAGCAGTTCTTC.

The gene calls are TRBV6-5 and TRBJ2-2; D is unclear. Trimming pared 2 bases from V and 1 base from J, leaving 17 bases between. CDR3 length equals 18 residues. Germline V gene data show CDR1 as MNHEY and CDR2 as SVGAGI. In DNA form, the CDR3 reads TGTGCCAGCAGTTACCCCACACCCTTGACGGGGAACACCGGGGAGCTGTTTTTT. Translation gives CASSYPTPLTGNTGELFF.

This chain links TRBV12-3 or TRBV12-4 with TRBJ2-3; 10 nucleotides align to TRBD2. V trimming: 2 bases; J trimming: 10 bases; junction bases outside the gene matches: 9. CDR3 size: 15 residues. The CDR3: CASSLRSGGAHAQYF. The CDR3 region has the DNA TGTGCCAGCAGTTTACGCAGCGGGGGGGCCCATGCGCAGTATTTT.